One sample yielded the 8 T cell receptor beta chains listed below, sequenced in a study of blood T cell repertoires in COVID-19. Assay: immunoSEQ multiplex PCR; the TCRdb copy retains only in-frame clones and omits some. Of around 250,000 clones listed, 65% to 85% were seen once; the top ten hold more than 1.5%. The sample consisted of peripheral blood. These TCRs come from a woman aged 35 to 49 who had recovered from COVID-19.

The gene calls are TRBV6-4 and TRBJ2-3; D might be TRBD2 (7 bases). The CDR3 runs to 15 residues. V was cut by 5 bases and J by 4 bases, with 16 bases left in between. Germline CDR1 MRHNA, CDR2 SNTAGT. CDR3 protein: CASSLTGGQSDTQYF. The CDR3 nucleotides read TGTGCCAGCAGTCTTACGGGGGGCCAATCAGATACGCAGTATTTT.

The genes are TRBV7-2 and TRBJ2-3, with no clear D. This CDR3 is built from 12 residues. Germline CDR1 SGHTA, CDR2 FQGNSA. Trimming left V 3 bases short and J 5 bases short, with 6 bases between. The CDR3: CASSFFRDTQYF. CDR3 nucleotides: TGTGCCAGCAGCTTTTTTAGAGATACGCAGTATTTT.

In nucleotides, the CDR3 is TGTGCCAGCAGCCCAGACTTATTCTATGGCTACACCTTC. It specifies CASSPDLFYGYTF. The chain links TRBV7-9 to TRBJ1-2; D not resolved. Trimming removed 5 bases at V and 4 bases at J, with 11 bases between. Germline CDR1 is SEHNR and CDR2 is FQNEAQ (reference sequence). The CDR3 length is 13 residues.

The chain employs TRBV27 and TRBJ1-6; 7 positions match TRBD1. Trimming cost V 8 bases and J 6 bases; bases outside gene matches: 10. The germline V gene has CDR1 MNHEY and CDR2 SMNVEV (reference sequence). CDR3 length: 15 residues. CDR3 amino acids: CASAIRGLANSPLHF. In DNA form, the CDR3 reads TGTGCCAGCGCTATTAGGGGGCTTGCTAATTCACCCCTCCACTTT.

V is TRBV10-3 and J is TRBJ1-1; 7 nucleotides line up with TRBD1. There are 15 residues in the CDR3. Germline CDR1 ENHRY, CDR2 SYGVKD. Unmatched junction bases numbered 7, after V lost 2 bases and J lost 4 bases. In DNA, the CDR3 is TGTGCCATCAGTGAGCCTAGTGAGGGGGCCACTGAAGCTTTCTTT. It yields the protein CAISEPSEGATEAFF.

The chain uses TRBV5-1 and TRBJ1-3, with 7 nucleotides matching TRBD1. The trim removed 0 bases at V and 0 bases at J, leaving 3 bases unmatched. The CDR3 contains 16 residues. Germline assignment: CDR1 SGHRS and CDR2 YFSETQ. This CDR3 reads CASSLGTGVSGNTIYF. The CDR3 coding sequence is TGCGCCAGCAGCTTGGGGACAGGAGTCTCTGGAAACACCATATATTTT.

This chain joins TRBV7-9 and TRBJ1-2; no clear D gene. The CDR3 is 14 residues long. Germline values: CDR1 SEHNR, CDR2 FQNEAQ (reference sequence). V was shortened by 5 bases and J by 4 bases, with 14 bases between the two germline ends. The CDR3 region has the DNA TGTGCCAGCAGCAACCCCCGGGGAAGCTATGGCTACACCTTC. Translated, it gives CASSNPRGSYGYTF.

The gene calls are TRBV3-1 (or the pseudogene TRBV3-2) and TRBJ1-6; no definite D call. The CDR3 covers 15 residues. The V and J ends lost 5 bases and 0 bases respectively, with 8 bases between them. Germline V gene sequence: CDR1 LGHDT, CDR2 YNNKEL (reference sequence). The CDR3 DNA reads TGTGCCAGCAGCGAACAGAGCTCCTATAATTCACCCCTCCACTTT. This codes for CASSEQSSYNSPLHF.